Described below is a single TCR beta chain sequence and its context. Its antigen is still unknown. PCR amplification relied on 60 Vbeta primers (plus 13 Jbeta primers). Generated by immunoSEQ multiplex PCR, the TCRdb table keeps only in-frame clones and is missing some. The sample includes under 130,000 clones, roughly 78% of them seen just once. This sample is part of a study of cytomegalovirus exposure and HLA in healthy donors. Study background: Within an early data release were about 85 million unique TCRs drawn from HLA-typed donors. The study's findings and limits: The authors confirmed in vitro that a few CMV-associated chains were specific for CMV antigens. Most TCR sequences were uncommon, yet certain public TCRs appeared in many donors.

V was trimmed by 5 bases and J by 4 bases, leaving 17 bases between them. Germline CDR1 LNHDA, CDR2 SQIVND (reference sequence). The CDR3 sequence is 16 residues long. Source material: PBMCs. The chain joins TRBV19 to TRBJ1-4, with no clear D. The clonotype comes from a woman in her 40s in good health and CMV-seronegative. Here the CDR3 DNA reads TGTGCCAGTAGTCCCCGGACCGGGATAGGTAATGAAAAACTGTTTTTT. Translated: CASSPRTGIGNEKLFF.